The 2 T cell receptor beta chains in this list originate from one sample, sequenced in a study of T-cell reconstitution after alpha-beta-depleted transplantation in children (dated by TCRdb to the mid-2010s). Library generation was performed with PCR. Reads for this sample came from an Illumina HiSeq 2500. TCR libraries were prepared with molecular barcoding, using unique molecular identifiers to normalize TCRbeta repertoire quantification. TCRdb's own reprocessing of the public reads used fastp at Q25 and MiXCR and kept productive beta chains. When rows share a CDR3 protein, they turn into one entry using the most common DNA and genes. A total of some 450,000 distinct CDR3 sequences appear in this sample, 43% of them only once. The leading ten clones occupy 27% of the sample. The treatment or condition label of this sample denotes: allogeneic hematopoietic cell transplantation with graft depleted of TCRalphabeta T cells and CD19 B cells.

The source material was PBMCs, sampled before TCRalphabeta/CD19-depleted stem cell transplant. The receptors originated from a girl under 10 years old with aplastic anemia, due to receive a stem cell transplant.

The CDR3 DNA reads as TGTGCCATCAGTGATGGGACTAGCGGAGCCGGGGGGGAGCAGTTCTTC. Amino acid sequence: CAISDGTSGAGGEQFF. The V call is TRBV10-3, the J call TRBJ2-1; 11 bases are a match to TRBD2. V dropped 3 bases and J dropped 10; count of bases not matched to a gene: 11. Germline V lookup: CDR1 ENHRY, CDR2 SYGVKD. CDR3 length: 16 amino acids.

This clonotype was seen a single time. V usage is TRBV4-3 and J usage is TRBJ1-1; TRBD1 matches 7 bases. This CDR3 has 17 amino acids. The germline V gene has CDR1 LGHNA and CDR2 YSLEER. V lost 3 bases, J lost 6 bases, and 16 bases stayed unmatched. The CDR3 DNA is TGCGCCAGCAGCCACGGAGTGACAATTACAGGGGAGGCTGAAGCTTTCTTT. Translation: CASSHGVTITGEAEAFF.